This TCR beta chain comes out of a study of T cell repertoires in cytomegalovirus infection. About the research overall: Indicated by public TCR beta signatures were CMV infection and matching HLA type.

V gave up 1 base and J gave up 0 bases, with 12 bases separating them. CDR3 length equals 16 residues. Germline lookup yields CDR1 MNHEY and CDR2 SVGEGT. This clonotype was counted a few times. As yet, its antigen is unknown. MiXCR, applied by TCRdb to the reads, yields one record per CDR3 protein. The sample shows approximately 70,000 distinct CDR3 sequences, roughly 20% of them seen only once. The V call is TRBV6-2 or TRBV6-3, the J call TRBJ1-1; TRBD1 might be the D (5 bases). This TCR was recovered from a human donor in good health (CMV status not recorded). Some clones in this sample may be carry-over from other donors' samples. The sample was CD8+ T cells from cultured PBMCs, taken from culture after CMV antigen stimulation. CDR3 residues: CASSYFRDRMNTEAFF. DNA for the CDR3: TGTGCCAGCAGTTACTTCAGGGATCGGATGAACACTGAAGCTTTCTTT.